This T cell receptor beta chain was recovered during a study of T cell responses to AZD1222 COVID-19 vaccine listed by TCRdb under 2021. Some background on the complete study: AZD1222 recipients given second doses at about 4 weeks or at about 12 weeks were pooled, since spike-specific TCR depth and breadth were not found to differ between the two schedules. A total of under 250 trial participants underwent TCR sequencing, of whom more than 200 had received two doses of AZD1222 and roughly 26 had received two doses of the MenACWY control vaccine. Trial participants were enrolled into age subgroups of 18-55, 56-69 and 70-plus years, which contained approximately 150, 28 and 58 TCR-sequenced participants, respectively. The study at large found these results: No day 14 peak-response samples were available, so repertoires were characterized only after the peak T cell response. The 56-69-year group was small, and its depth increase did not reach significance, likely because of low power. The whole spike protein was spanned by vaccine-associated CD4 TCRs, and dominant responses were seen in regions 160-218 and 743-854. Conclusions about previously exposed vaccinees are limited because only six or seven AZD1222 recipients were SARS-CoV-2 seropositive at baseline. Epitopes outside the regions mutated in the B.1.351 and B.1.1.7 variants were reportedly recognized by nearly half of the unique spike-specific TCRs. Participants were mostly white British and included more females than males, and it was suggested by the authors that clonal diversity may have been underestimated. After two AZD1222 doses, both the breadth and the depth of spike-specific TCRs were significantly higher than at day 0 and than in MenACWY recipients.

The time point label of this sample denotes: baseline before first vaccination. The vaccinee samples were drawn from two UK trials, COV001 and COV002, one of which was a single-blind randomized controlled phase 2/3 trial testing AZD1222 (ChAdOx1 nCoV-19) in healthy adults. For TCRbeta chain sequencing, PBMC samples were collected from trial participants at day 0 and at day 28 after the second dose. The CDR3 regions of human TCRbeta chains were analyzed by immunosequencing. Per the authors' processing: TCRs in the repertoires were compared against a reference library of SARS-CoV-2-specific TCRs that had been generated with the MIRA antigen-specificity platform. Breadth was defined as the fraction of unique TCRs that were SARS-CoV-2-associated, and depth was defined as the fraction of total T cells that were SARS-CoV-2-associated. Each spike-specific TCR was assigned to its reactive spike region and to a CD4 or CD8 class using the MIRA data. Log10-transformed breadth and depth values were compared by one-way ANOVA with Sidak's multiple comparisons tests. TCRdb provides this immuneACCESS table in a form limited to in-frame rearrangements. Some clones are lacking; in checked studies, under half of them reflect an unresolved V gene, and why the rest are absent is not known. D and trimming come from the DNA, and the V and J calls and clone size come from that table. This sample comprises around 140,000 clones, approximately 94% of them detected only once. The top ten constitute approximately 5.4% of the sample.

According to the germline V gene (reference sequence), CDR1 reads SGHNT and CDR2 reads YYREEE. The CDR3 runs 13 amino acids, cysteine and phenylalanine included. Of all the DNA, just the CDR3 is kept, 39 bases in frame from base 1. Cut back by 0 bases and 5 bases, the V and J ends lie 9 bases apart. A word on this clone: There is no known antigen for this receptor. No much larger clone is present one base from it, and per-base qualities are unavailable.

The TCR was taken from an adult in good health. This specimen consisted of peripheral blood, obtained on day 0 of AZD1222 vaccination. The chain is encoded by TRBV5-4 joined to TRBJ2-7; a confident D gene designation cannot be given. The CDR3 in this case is CASSLVERDEQYF. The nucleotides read TGTGCCAGCAGCTTGGTAGAAAGGGACGAGCAGTACTTC.